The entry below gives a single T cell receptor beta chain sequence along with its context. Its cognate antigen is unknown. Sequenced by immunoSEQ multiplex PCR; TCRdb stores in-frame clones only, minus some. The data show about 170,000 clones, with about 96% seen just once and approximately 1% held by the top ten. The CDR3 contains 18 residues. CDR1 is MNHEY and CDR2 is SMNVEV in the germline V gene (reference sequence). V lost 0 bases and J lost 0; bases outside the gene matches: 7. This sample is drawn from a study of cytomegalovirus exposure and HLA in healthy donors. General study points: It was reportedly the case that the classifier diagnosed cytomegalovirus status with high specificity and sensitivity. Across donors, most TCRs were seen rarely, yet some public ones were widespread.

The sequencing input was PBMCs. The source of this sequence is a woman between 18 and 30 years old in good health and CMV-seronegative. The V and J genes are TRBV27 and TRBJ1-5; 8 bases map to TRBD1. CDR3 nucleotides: TGTGCCAGCAGTTTATCCCGACAGGGGAAGTGTAGCAATCAGCCCCAGCATTTT. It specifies CASSLSRQGKCSNQPQHF.